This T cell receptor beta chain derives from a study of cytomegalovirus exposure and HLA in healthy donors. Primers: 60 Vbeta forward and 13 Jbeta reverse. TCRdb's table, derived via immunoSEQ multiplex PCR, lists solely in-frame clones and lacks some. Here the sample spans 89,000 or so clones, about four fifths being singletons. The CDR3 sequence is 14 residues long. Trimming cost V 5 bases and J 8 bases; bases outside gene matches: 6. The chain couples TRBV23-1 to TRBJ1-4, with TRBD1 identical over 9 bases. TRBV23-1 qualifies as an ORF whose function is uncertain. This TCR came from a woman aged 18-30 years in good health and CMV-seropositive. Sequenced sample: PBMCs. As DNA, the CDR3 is TGCGCCAGCAGTAGGGATACAGGGGGCGAAAAACTGTTTTTT. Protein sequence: CASSRDTGGEKLFF.